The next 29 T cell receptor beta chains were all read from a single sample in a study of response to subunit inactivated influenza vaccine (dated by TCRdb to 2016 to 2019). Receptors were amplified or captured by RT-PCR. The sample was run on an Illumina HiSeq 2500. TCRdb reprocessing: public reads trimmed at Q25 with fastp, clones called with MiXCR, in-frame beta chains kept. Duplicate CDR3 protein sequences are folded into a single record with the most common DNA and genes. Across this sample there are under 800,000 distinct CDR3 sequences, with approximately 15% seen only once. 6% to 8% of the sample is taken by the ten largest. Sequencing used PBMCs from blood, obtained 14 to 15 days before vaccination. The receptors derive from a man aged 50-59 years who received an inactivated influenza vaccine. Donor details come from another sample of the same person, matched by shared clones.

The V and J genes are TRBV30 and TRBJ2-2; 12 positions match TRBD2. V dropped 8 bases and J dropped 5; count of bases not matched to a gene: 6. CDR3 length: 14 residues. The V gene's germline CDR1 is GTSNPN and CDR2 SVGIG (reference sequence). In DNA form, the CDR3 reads TGTGCCAACTCCGGGACTAGCGGGACCGGGGAGCTGTTTTTT. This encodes CANSGTSGTGELFF.

The CDR3: CASSFLAWHEQYF. The CDR3 DNA reads TGTGCCAGCAGCTTCCTTGCATGGCACGAGCAGTACTTC. The chain employs TRBV5-5 and TRBJ2-7; no clear D gene. V gave up 2 bases and J gave up 5 bases, with 11 bases separating them. This CDR3 has 13 amino acids. CDR1 is SGHKS, CDR2 YYEKEE, per germline (reference sequence). Looking up the rest from reference TRBV5-5 and TRBJ2-7 gives the full variable domain: DAGVTQSPTHLIKTRGQQVTLRCSPISGHKSVSWYQQVLGQGPQFIFQYYEKEERGRGNFPDRFSARQFPNYSSELNVNALLLGDSALYLCASSFLAWHEQYFGPGTRLTVT.

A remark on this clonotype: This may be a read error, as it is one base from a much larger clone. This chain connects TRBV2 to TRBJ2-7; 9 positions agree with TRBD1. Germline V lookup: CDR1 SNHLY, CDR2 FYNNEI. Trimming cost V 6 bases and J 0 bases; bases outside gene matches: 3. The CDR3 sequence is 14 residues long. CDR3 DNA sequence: TGTGCCAGCAGCATGACAGGGGGCTCCTACGAGCAGTACTTC. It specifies CASSMTGGSYEQYF.

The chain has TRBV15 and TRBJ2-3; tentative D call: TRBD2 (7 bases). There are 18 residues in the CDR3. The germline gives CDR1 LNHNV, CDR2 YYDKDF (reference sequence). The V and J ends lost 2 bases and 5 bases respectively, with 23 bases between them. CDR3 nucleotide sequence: TGTGCCACCAGCAGATTCCCATGGGGGCGGGAGATTGGAGATACGCAGTATTTT. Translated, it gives CATSRFPWGREIGDTQYF.

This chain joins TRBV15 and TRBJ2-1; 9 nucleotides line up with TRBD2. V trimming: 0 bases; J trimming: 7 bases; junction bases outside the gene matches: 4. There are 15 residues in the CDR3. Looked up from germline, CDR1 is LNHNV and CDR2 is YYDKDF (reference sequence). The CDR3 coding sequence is TGTGCCACCAGCAGAGATAGCGGGGGTCCAAATGAGCAGTTCTTC. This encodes CATSRDSGGPNEQFF.

The DNA for the CDR3 is TGTGCCAGCAGGAACAGCTCTTACAATGAGCAGTTCTTC. Residues: CASRNSSYNEQFF. The V call is TRBV11-2, the J call TRBJ2-1; D unclear. Trimming removed 6 bases at V and 4 bases at J, with 10 bases between. The length of the CDR3 is 13 residues. Germline V gene lookup returns CDR1 SGHAT and CDR2 FQNNGV.

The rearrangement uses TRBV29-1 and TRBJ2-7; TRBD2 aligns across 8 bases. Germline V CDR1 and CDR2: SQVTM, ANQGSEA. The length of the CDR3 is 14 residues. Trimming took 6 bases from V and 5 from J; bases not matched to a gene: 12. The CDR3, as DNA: TGCAGCGTCCATGCGGCGGGAGGAATGGACGAGCAGTACTTC. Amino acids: CSVHAAGGMDEQYF.

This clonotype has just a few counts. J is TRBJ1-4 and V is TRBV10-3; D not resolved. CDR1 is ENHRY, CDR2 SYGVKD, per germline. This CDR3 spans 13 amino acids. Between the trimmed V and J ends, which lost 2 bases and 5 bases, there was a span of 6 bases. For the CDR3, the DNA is TGTGCCATCAGTGAGGGTACGAATGAAAAACTGTTTTTT. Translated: CAISEGTNEKLFF.

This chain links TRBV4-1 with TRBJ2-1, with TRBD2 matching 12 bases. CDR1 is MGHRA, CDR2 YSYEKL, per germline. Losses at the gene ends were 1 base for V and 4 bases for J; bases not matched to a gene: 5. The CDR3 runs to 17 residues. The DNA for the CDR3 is TGCGCCAGCAGCCAAGGACTAGCGGGGGCCTTATACAATGAGCAGTTCTTC. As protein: CASSQGLAGALYNEQFF.

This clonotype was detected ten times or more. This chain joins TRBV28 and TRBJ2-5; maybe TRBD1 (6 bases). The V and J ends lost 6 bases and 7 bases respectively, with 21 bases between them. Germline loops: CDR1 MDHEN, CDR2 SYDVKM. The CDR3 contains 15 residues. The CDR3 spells CASSGAGTQFGTQYF. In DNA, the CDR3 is TGTGCCAGCAGCGGTGCCGGGACACAATTCGGGACCCAGTACTTC.

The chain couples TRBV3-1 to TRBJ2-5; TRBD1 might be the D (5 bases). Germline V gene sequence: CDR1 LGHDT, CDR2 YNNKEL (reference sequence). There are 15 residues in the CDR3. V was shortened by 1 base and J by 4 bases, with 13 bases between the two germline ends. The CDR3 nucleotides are TGTGCCAGCAGCCAAGGGGAAGGGGTAGTAGAGACCCAGTACTTC. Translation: CASSQGEGVVETQYF.

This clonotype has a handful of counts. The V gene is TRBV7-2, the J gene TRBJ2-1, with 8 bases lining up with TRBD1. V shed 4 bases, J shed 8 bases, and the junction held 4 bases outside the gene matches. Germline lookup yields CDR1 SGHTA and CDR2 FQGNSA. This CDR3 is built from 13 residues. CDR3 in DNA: TGTGCCAGCAGCTACCCGACAGGGGATGAGCAGTTCTTC. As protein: CASSYPTGDEQFF.

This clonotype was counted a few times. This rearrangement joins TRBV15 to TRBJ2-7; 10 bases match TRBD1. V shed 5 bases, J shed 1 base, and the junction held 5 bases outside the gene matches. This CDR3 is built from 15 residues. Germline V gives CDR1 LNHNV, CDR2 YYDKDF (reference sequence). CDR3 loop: CATSGRTGGSYEQYF. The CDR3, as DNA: TGTGCCACCAGCGGCAGGACAGGGGGTTCCTACGAGCAGTACTTC.

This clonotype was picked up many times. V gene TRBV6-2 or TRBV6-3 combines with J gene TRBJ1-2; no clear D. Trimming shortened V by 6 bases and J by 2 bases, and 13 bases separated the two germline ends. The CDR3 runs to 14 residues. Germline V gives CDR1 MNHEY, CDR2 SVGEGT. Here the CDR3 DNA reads TGTGCCAGCAGCGACGGGCAGAGGAACTATGGCTACACCTTC. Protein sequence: CASSDGQRNYGYTF.

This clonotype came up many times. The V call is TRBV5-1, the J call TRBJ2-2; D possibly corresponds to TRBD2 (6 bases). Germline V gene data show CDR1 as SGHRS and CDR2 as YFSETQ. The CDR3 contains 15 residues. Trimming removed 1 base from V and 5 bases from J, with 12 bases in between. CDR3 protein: CASSLTVRGTGELFF. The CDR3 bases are TGCGCCAGCAGCTTGACTGTTCGGGGGACCGGGGAGCTGTTTTTT.

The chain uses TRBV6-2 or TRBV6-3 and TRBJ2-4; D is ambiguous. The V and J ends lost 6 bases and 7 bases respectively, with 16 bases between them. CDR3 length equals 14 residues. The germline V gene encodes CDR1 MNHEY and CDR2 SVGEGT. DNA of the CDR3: TGTGCCAGCAGACATTTGACTCCCCGGAACATTCAGTACTTC. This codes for CASRHLTPRNIQYF.

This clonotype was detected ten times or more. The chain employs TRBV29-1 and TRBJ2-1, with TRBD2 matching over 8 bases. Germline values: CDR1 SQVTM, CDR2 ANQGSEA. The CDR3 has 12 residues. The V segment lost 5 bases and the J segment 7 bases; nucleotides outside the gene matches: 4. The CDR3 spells CSVLVAGNEQFF. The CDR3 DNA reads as TGCAGCGTTTTAGTAGCGGGGAATGAGCAGTTCTTC.

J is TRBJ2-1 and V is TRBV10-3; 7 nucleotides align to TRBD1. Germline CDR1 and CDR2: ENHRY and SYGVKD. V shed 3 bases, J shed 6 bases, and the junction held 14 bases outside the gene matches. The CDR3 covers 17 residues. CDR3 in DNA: TGTGCCATCAGTGACCCAAAGACAGGGTTGGGGATCAATGAGCAGTTCTTC. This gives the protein CAISDPKTGLGINEQFF.

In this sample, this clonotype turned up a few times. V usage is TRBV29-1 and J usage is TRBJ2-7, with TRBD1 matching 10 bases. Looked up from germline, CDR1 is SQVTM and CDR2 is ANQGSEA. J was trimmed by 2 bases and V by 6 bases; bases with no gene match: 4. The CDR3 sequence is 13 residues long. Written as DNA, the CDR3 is TGCAGCGTGGACAGGGGGTCTCCCTACGAGCAGTACTTC. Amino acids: CSVDRGSPYEQYF.

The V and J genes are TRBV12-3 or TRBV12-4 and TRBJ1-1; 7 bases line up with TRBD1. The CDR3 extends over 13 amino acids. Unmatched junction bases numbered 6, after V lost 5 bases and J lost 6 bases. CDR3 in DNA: TGTGCCAGCAGTAATACAGGGGTAGCTGAAGCTTTCTTT. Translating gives CASSNTGVAEAFF.

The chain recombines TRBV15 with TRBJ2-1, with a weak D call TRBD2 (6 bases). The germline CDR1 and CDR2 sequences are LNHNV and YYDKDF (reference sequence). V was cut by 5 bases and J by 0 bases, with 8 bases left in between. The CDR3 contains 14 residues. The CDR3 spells CATSWDSSYNEQFF. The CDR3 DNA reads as TGTGCCACCAGCTGGGACTCCTCCTACAATGAGCAGTTCTTC.

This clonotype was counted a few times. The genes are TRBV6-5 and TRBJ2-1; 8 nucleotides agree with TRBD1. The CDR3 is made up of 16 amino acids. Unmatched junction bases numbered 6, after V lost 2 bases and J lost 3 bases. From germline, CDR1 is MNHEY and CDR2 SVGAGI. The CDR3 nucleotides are TGTGCCAGCAGTTACCGACAGGGGCGAAACTACAATGAGCAGTTCTTC. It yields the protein CASSYRQGRNYNEQFF.

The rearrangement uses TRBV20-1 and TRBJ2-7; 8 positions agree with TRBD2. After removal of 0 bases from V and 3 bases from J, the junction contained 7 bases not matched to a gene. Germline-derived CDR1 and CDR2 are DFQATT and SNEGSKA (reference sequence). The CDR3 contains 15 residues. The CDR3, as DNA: TGCAGTGCTAGAGACGTTAGCGGGGACCTCTACGAGCAGTACTTC. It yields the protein CSARDVSGDLYEQYF.

CDR3 nucleotides: TGCGCCAGCAGCTTGGTTCTAGCGGGAGATGGGAGCCACAATGAGCAGTTCTTC. Protein product: CASSLVLAGDGSHNEQFF. The chain links TRBV5-1 to TRBJ2-1; 10 bases are a match to TRBD2. Germline lookup yields CDR1 SGHRS and CDR2 YFSETQ. J lost 5 bases, V lost 0 bases, and 11 bases had no gene match. The CDR3 contains 18 residues.

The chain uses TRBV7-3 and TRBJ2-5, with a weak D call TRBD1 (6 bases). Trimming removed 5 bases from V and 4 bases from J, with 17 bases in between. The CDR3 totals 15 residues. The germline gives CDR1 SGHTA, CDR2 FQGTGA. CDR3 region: CASSAAGQFGETQYF. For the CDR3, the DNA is TGTGCCAGCAGCGCCGCCGGACAGTTCGGAGAGACCCAGTACTTC. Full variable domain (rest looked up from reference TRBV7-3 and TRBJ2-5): GAGVSQTPSNKVTEKGKYVELRCDPISGHTALYWYRQSLGQGPEFLIYFQGTGAADDSGLPNDRFFAVRPEGSVSTLKIQRTERGDSAVYLCASSAAGQFGETQYFGPGTRLLVL.

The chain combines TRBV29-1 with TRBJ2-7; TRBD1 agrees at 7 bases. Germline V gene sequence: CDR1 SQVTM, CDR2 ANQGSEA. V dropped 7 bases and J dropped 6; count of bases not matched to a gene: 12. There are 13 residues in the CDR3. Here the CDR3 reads CSARGRGRFEQYF. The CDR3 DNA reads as TGCAGCGCCCGGGGAAGGGGGCGATTCGAGCAGTACTTC.

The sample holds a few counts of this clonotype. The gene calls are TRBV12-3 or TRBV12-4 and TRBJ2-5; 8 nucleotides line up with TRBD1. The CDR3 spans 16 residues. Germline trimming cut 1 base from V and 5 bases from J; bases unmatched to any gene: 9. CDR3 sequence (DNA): TGTGCCAGCAGTTTAGGTCCGCACAGGGGGGATGAGACCCAGTACTTC. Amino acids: CASSLGPHRGDETQYF.

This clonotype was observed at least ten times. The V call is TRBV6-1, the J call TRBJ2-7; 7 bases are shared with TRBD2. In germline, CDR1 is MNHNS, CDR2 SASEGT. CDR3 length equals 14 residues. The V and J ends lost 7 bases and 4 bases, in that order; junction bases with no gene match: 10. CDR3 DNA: TGTGCCAGCAAAACGGGGAGGGAAGCATACGAGCAGTACTTC. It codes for CASKTGREAYEQYF.

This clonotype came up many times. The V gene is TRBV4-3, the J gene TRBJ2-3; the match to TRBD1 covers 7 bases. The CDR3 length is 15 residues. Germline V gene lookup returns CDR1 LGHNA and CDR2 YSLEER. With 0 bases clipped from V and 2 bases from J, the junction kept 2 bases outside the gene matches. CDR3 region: CASSQEGQATDTQYF. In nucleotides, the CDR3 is TGCGCCAGCAGCCAAGAAGGACAGGCCACAGATACGCAGTATTTT.